A single sample gave rise to the 9 T cell receptor beta chains below, sequenced in a study of T cells in Graves' hyperthyroidism and ophthalmopathy. The source material, RNA transcripts, was used to amplify TCR beta CDR3 regions. TCR CDR3 regions were first amplified by RT-PCR with HTBI primers. Each CDR3 protein is one row after TCRdb ran MiXCR on the multiplex PCR reads. The sample comprises hundreds of thousands of distinct CDR3 sequences, around 15% of which are singletons, and about 10% rests with the top ten. Material for sequencing was blood. Receptors were obtained from a woman aged 18-30 years with Graves' hyperthyroidism.

This clonotype has ten or more counts. In DNA form, the CDR3 reads TGTGCCAGCATCGGTCTTCAACGGGCTTCCTGGTTTCTAGCTTTCTTT. Translated: CASIGLQRASWFLAFF. The chain combines TRBV28 with TRBJ1-1; D gene uncertain. The length of the CDR3 is 16 residues. V was cut by 7 bases and J by 10 bases, with 28 bases left in between. Germline V gene data show CDR1 as MDHEN and CDR2 as SYDVKM.

In this sample, this clonotype turned up many times. J is TRBJ2-3 and V is TRBV6-2 or TRBV6-3, with 13 bases lining up with TRBD2. The CDR3 is made up of 16 amino acids. V lost 4 bases and J lost 7; bases outside the gene matches: 8. Germline V lookup: CDR1 MNHEY, CDR2 SVGEGT. CDR3 in DNA: TGTGCCAGCAGTTCCCGGACTAGCGGGAGAAGGTATACGCAGTATTTT. Residues: CASSSRTSGRRYTQYF.

The rearrangement links TRBV29-1 to TRBJ2-7; perhaps D is TRBD1 or TRBD2 (5 bases each). The CDR3 covers 11 residues. V was clipped by 5 bases and J by 7 bases, with 12 bases between them. The germline gives CDR1 SQVTM, CDR2 ANQGSEA. Written as DNA, the CDR3 is TGCAGCGTTTGGGGGACCCGGGAGCAGTACTTC. Its protein product is CSVWGTREQYF.

This clonotype came up many times. This sequence joins TRBV7-8 and TRBJ2-3; no definite D call. Germline V lookup: CDR1 SGHVS, CDR2 FQNEAQ. The CDR3 is 14 residues long. V was clipped by 1 base and J by 0 bases, with 5 bases between them. CDR3 in amino acids: CASSLVSSTDTQYF. As DNA, the CDR3 is TGTGCCAGCAGCTTAGTGTCCAGCACAGATACGCAGTATTTT.

The CDR3: CSVNPPEGYNEQFF. The CDR3 DNA follows: TGCAGCGTCAATCCCCCCGAGGGGTACAATGAGCAGTTCTTC. V usage is TRBV29-1 and J usage is TRBJ2-1; D is tentatively TRBD1 or TRBD2 (5 bases each). This CDR3 has 14 amino acids. Germline assignment: CDR1 SQVTM and CDR2 ANQGSEA. Between the trimmed V and J ends, which lost 6 bases and 4 bases, there was a span of 16 bases.

This clonotype was seen ten or more times. V usage is TRBV20-1 and J usage is TRBJ1-5; no clear D. V was clipped by 4 bases and J by 1 base, with 14 bases between them. The CDR3 sequence is 15 residues long. Germline V gene data show CDR1 as DFQATT and CDR2 as SNEGSKA (reference sequence). The CDR3 DNA follows: TGCAGTGCTACCCTACATCCGTCGAGCAATCAGCCCCAGCATTTT. Its translation is CSATLHPSSNQPQHF.

In its sample, this clonotype was seen many times. J is TRBJ2-7 and V is TRBV7-9, with unresolved D. Trimming removed 0 bases from V and 6 bases from J, with 12 bases in between. The CDR3 loop spans 14 amino acids. Germline-derived CDR1 and CDR2 are SEHNR and FQNEAQ (reference sequence). CDR3 sequence (DNA): TGTGCCAGCAGCTTAGCGGACGAGTCCCTCGAGCAGTACTTC. It is translated as CASSLADESLEQYF.

Many counts were recorded for this clonotype. The chain carries TRBV2 and TRBJ2-5; 12 bases align to TRBD2. V was clipped by 2 bases and J by 5 bases; unmatched bases: 3. The CDR3 is 15 residues long. The V gene's germline CDR1 is SNHLY and CDR2 FYNNEI. CDR3 nucleotides: TGTGCCAGCAGTGAACTAGCGGGAGGGGGTGAGACCCAGTACTTC. Protein: CASSELAGGGETQYF.

Only a few counts were recorded for this clonotype. Mismatch with germline at one junction end may stem from a read error. CDR3 region: CAGSRYNEQFF. DNA of the CDR3: TGTGCCGGCAGTCGGTACAATGAGCAGTTCTTC. V and J are TRBV6-2 or TRBV6-3 and TRBJ2-1; unclear D gene. From germline, CDR1 is MNHEY and CDR2 SVGEGT. CDR3 length: 11 amino acids.